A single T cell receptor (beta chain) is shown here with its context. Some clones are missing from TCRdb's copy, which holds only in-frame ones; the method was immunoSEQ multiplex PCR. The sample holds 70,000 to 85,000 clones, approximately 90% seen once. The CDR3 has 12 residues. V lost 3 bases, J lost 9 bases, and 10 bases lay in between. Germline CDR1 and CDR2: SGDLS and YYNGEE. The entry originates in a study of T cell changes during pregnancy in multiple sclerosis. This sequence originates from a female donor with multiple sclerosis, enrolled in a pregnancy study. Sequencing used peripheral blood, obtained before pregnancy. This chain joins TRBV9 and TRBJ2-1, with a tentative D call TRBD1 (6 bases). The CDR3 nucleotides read TGTGCCAGCAGCGGGCAGGGGATTGAGCAGTTCTTC. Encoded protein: CASSGQGIEQFF.